The rows below give T cell receptor beta chains drawn from one sample of a study of blood T cell repertoires in COVID-19. The repertoire was sequenced with immunoSEQ multiplex PCR; TCRdb's copy has only in-frame clones and lacks some. The top ten clones hold roughly 3% of a sample with almost 55,000 clones, roughly 84% of them seen once. The sample taken for sequencing was peripheral blood. The receptors derive from a man aged 45-65 years with acute or convalescent COVID-19. Both conserved end residues are part of each CDR3.

j_call cdr3_length v_call cdr3_aa
TRBJ2-7 15 TRBV4-1 CASSLVDRGFNEQYF
TRBJ2-3 13 TRBV12-3/TRBV12-4 CASTRRAPDTQYF
TRBJ2-7 16 TRBV11-2 CASSLGSGGLTYEQYF
TRBJ2-1 16 TRBV6-2/TRBV6-3 CASSYHLAGPYNEQFF
TRBJ2-7 14 TRBV6-5 CASSYGQGSYEQYF
TRBJ2-7 15 TRBV9 CASSPRTGNSHEQYF
TRBJ2-7 14 TRBV7-8 CASSLESGRGEQYF
TRBJ2-1 14 TRBV29-1 CSFETSGGGNEQFF
TRBJ2-5 13 TRBV5-1 CASSEGIRETQYF
TRBJ2-7 16 TRBV6-5 CASSSQHSGSPYEQYF
TRBJ1-2 12 TRBV28 CASREGGYGYTF
TRBJ2-3 17 TRBV29-1 CSVESSGTSGGPDTQYF
TRBJ2-2 16 TRBV30 CAWSNPGTTNTGELFF
TRBJ1-2 14 TRBV11-1 CASSLEGSGYGYTF
TRBJ1-1 13 TRBV30 CAWRLGRNTEAFF
TRBJ1-1 12 TRBV10-3 CAISPTNTEAFF
TRBJ2-7 17 TRBV7-9 CASSLLRSGTVTYEQYF
TRBJ2-7 15 TRBV19 CASSPFGGGPYEQYF
TRBJ1-1 17 TRBV19 CASSRSRGNTMNTEAFF
TRBJ2-1 15 TRBV19 CASSMFGTGSDEQFF
TRBJ1-6 14 TRBV3-1/TRBV3-2 CASSQMTGDSPLHF
TRBJ2-5 14 TRBV28 CASSFPGNQETQYF
TRBJ1-3 15 TRBV5-6 CASSKTYRAGNTIYF
TRBJ2-7 15 TRBV6-2/TRBV6-3 CASSLIEGGPYEQYF
TRBJ1-5 14 TRBV7-8 CASSNRYSNQPQHF
TRBJ1-1 14 TRBV2 CASSRDSQNTEAFF
TRBJ2-1 15 TRBV2 CASSTSGGLYNEQFF
TRBJ1-5 13 TRBV6-5 CASGPGGIQPQHF
TRBJ1-1 14 TRBV28 CASSSGQGTTEAFF
TRBJ2-7 18 TRBV19 CASSTGTSGGHGGYEQYF
TRBJ2-5 13 TRBV11-2 CASCRGGHETQYF
TRBJ2-3 18 TRBV7-3 CASSSYRLAGASTDTQYF
TRBJ2-2 15 TRBV9 CASGERQENTGELFF
TRBJ1-2 14 TRBV5-6 CASSLDKGVYGYTF
TRBJ2-1 14 TRBV5-1 CASSSLGQYNEQFF
TRBJ2-1 16 TRBV27 CASSTGQGATYNEQFF
TRBJ2-2 16 TRBV9 CASSLVLAGGTGELFF
TRBJ1-1 15 TRBV11-2 CASSFSGPMNTEAFF
TRBJ2-3 16 TRBV3-1/TRBV3-2 CASSHSSRGGTDTQYF
TRBJ2-2 15 TRBV5-4 CASSWRELDTGELFF
TRBJ1-1 12 TRBV15 CATSRDETEAFF
TRBJ1-5 17 TRBV4-1 CASSQDGQGVYNQPQHF
TRBJ2-3 15 TRBV28 CASTLYDIKTDTQYF
TRBJ2-7 16 TRBV7-9 CASSPEGAGTLYEQYF
TRBJ2-7 14 TRBV4-1 CASSQGGGYYEQYF
TRBJ2-7 14 TRBV15 CATKSGQNSYEQYF
TRBJ2-1 14 TRBV5-1 CASSPGQLYNEQFF
TRBJ2-7 15 TRBV24-1 CATSDYRTGIYEQYF
TRBJ1-2 14 TRBV9 CASSEPTGSYGYTF
TRBJ1-6 16 TRBV13 CASSKNFGGDNSPLHF
TRBJ1-3 15 TRBV10-2 CASREIDNSGNTIYF
TRBJ2-7 14 TRBV5-5 CASSPGQANYEQYF
TRBJ2-1 13 TRBV6-1 CASIRIAGNEQFF
TRBJ2-2 14 TRBV7-8 CASSLGGNTGELFF
TRBJ1-3 17 TRBV19 CASTPDSSHLSGNTIYF